A single sample is the source of the 25 T cell receptor beta chains below, sequenced in a study of T cells after yellow fever vaccination. TCRdb independently ran MiXCR on the 5' RACE reads; one entry per CDR3 protein. The data hold about 430,000 distinct CDR3 sequences, with 18% observed a single time. The material sequenced was PBMCs, taken before the yellow fever booster vaccination. The receptors here all came from a man aged 18 to 35 who received the YFV17D yellow fever vaccine.

In its sample, this clonotype was seen a few times. The rearrangement links TRBV7-2 to TRBJ2-5; tentatively, D is TRBD1 (7 bases). Germline V gives CDR1 SGHTA, CDR2 FQGNSA. The CDR3 runs 15 residues. Trimming took 0 bases from V and 9 from J, leaving 17 bases between them. CDR3 sequence: CASSLARGLVAAQYF. The DNA for the CDR3 is TGTGCCAGCAGCTTAGCGAGGGGGCTAGTAGCGGCCCAGTACTTC.

The rearrangement uses TRBV18 and TRBJ2-3; D gene unclear. This CDR3 has 14 residues. The germline V gene has CDR1 KGHSH and CDR2 LQKENI. V was shortened by 4 bases and J by 4 bases, with 12 bases between the two germline ends. The CDR3 sequence is CASSLSRSSDTQYF. The CDR3 coding sequence is TGTGCCAGCTCACTCAGCAGGAGCTCAGATACGCAGTATTTT.

This clonotype has just a few counts. The rearrangement joins TRBV27 to TRBJ2-7; TRBD1 might be the D (6 bases). V lost 2 bases, J lost 2 bases, and 10 bases lay in between. The CDR3 runs 14 residues. Germline CDR1 MNHEY, CDR2 SMNVEV (reference sequence). This CDR3 is CASSLQGWAYEQYF. As DNA, the CDR3 is TGTGCCAGCAGTTTACAGGGGTGGGCCTACGAGCAGTACTTC.

This clonotype occurred a few times. V is TRBV7-2 and J is TRBJ1-2; the match to TRBD1 covers 8 bases. With 6 bases clipped from V and 0 bases from J, the junction kept 3 bases outside the gene matches. CDR1 SGHTA and CDR2 FQGNSA come from the germline V gene. CDR3 length: 14 residues. Here the CDR3 DNA reads TGTGCCAGCAGATTGACAGGGGCTAACTATGGCTACACCTTC. It yields the protein CASRLTGANYGYTF. Full variable domain (remainder filled in from reference TRBV7-2 and TRBJ1-2): GAGVSQSPSNKVTEKGKDVELRCDPISGHTALYWYRQSLGQGLEFLIYFQGNSAPDKSGLPSDRFSAERTGGSVSTLTIQRTQQEDSAVYLCASRLTGANYGYTFGSGTRLTVV.

This clonotype was seen a few times. CDR3 in DNA: TGCAGCGCACTCCGGGGAGAGGGCACTGAAGCTTTCTTT. Translating it yields CSALRGEGTEAFF. The rearrangement uses TRBV29-1 and TRBJ1-1, with D unresolved. The CDR3 runs to 13 residues. V was pared by 7 bases and J by 4 bases, with 16 bases between. CDR1 is SQVTM and CDR2 is ANQGSEA in the germline V gene.

This clonotype was counted only a few times. The chain employs TRBV29-1 and TRBJ2-5; a possible D gene is TRBD2 (7 bases). CDR3 length: 13 amino acids. Germline loops: CDR1 SQVTM, CDR2 ANQGSEA. Trimming stripped 6 bases from V and 1 base from J, with 12 bases between. CDR3 bases: TGCAGCGTGAGGGGGGGGGCCCAAGAGACCCAGTACTTC. Amino acids: CSVRGGAQETQYF. Filled out from reference TRBV29-1 and TRBJ2-5, the complete variable domain reads SAVISQKPSRDICQRGTSLTIQCQVDSQVTMMFWYRQQPGQSLTLIATANQGSEATYESGFVIDKFPISRPNLTFSTLTVSNMSPEDSSIYLCSVRGGAQETQYFGPGTRLLVL.

In this sample, this clonotype turned up a few times. The chain has TRBV24-1 and TRBJ2-1, with 14 bases fitting TRBD2. This CDR3 is 16 amino acids long. Losses at the gene ends were 5 bases for V and 5 bases for J; bases not matched to a gene: 4. Germline assignment: CDR1 KGHDR and CDR2 SFDVKD. As DNA, the CDR3 is TGTGCCACCAGTGGGGGGACTAGCGGGGGCAACAATGAGCAGTTCTTC. This translates into CATSGGTSGGNNEQFF.

About this clonotype: Since a much larger clone is just one base distant, this may be a read error. The rearrangement joins TRBV6-5 to TRBJ1-1, with TRBD1 identical over 7 bases. This CDR3 has 13 residues. Germline CDR1 and CDR2: MNHEY and SVGAGI. CDR3 sequence reads: CASNDRAGAEACF. In nucleotides, the CDR3 is TGTGCCAGCAATGACAGGGCCGGGGCTGAAGCTTGCTTT.

This clonotype was picked up a small number of times. The genes are TRBV3-1 and TRBJ2-1; possibly TRBD2 for D (6 bases). The CDR3 loop spans 12 amino acids. Per germline, CDR1 LGHDT and CDR2 YNNKEL (reference sequence). V lost 3 bases to trimming and J lost 10 bases, with 10 bases between them. CDR3 loop: CASSHRAGEQFF. The CDR3 DNA reads TGTGCCAGCAGCCATCGGGCGGGGGAGCAGTTCTTC.

This clonotype showed up just a few times. The chain employs TRBV7-2 and TRBJ2-1; tentative D call: TRBD1 (6 bases). Looked up from germline, CDR1 is SGHTA and CDR2 is FQGNSA. The CDR3 spans 18 residues. Trimming shortened V by 1 base and J by 7 bases, and 23 bases separated the two germline ends. The CDR3 spells CASSLESDGRGLVNEQFF. The CDR3 nucleotides read TGTGCCAGCAGCTTAGAGTCCGACGGAAGGGGGTTAGTGAATGAGCAGTTCTTC.

The chain recombines TRBV5-6 with TRBJ1-1, with D maybe TRBD1 (5 bases). The CDR3 length is 15 residues. Trimming pared 2 bases from V and 5 bases from J, leaving 16 bases between. CDR1 is SGHDT and CDR2 is YYEEEE in the germline V gene. The CDR3 coding sequence is TGTGCCAGCAGCTTTAGTGAGACCCGGGGGACTGAAGCTTTCTTT. Its protein is CASSFSETRGTEAFF.

This clonotype showed up just a few times. The gene calls are TRBV20-1 and TRBJ2-1; 9 bases are a match to TRBD2. The CDR3 is made up of 14 amino acids. Germline V CDR1 and CDR2: DFQATT, SNEGSKA (reference sequence). After removal of 3 bases from V and 6 bases from J, the junction contained 6 bases not matched to a gene. CDR3 nucleotide sequence: TGCAGTGCTAGTCGAACTAGCGGGCCCAATGAGCAGTTCTTC. Protein sequence: CSASRTSGPNEQFF.

There are a few counts of this clonotype. This chain joins TRBV4-3 and TRBJ1-2, with D possibly TRBD1 on 6 matching bases. Trimming stripped 0 bases from V and 5 bases from J, with 19 bases between. The germline CDR1 and CDR2 sequences are LGHNA and YSLEER. This CDR3 contains 17 residues. CDR3 nucleotide sequence: TGCGCCAGCAGCCAAGATGGGGACTTGGGACAAACTTATGGCTACACCTTC. Translated: CASSQDGDLGQTYGYTF.

This clonotype was seen more than once but under ten times. V is TRBV7-2 and J is TRBJ2-7, with TRBD2 identical over 9 bases. The V gene end was trimmed by 5 bases and the J gene end by 4 bases; junction bases not matched to a gene: 9. The germline V gene encodes CDR1 SGHTA and CDR2 FQGNSA. The length of the CDR3 is 15 residues. CDR3 sequence: CASSRTVAGEYEQYF. The CDR3 nucleotides read TGTGCCAGCAGCAGAACTGTAGCGGGGGAATACGAGCAGTACTTC.

The V gene is TRBV7-9, the J gene TRBJ1-4; 8 bases align to TRBD1. Germline assignment: CDR1 SEHNR and CDR2 FQNEAQ (reference sequence). The J segment lost 8 bases and the V segment lost 6 bases, leaving 5 bases of the junction unmatched. This CDR3 contains 13 residues. CDR3 sequence (DNA): TGTGCCAGCAGTTTTACAGGGGGAGAAAAACTGTTTTTT. It is translated as CASSFTGGEKLFF. The full variable domain, with the rest looked up from reference TRBV7-9 and TRBJ1-4, is DTGVSQNPRHKITKRGQNVTFRCDPISEHNRLYWYRQTLGQGPEFLTYFQNEAQLEKSRLLSDRFSAERPKGSFSTLEIQRTEQGDSAMYLCASSFTGGEKLFFGSGTQLSVL.

This clonotype has at least ten counts. The J gene is TRBJ1-2, the V gene TRBV29-1, with 8 bases aligning to TRBD1. The CDR3 covers 12 residues. The germline CDR1 and CDR2 sequences are SQVTM and ANQGSEA. The V and J ends lost 4 bases and 2 bases, in that order; junction bases with no gene match: 0. For the CDR3, the DNA is TGCAGCGTTGGGACAGGGAACTATGGCTACACCTTC. It specifies CSVGTGNYGYTF.

This clonotype was observed a handful of times. The J gene is TRBJ2-6, the V gene TRBV5-1, with D hard to call. Between the trimmed V and J ends, which lost 7 bases and 3 bases, there was a span of 8 bases. The CDR3 consists of 13 residues. Germline loops: CDR1 SGHRS, CDR2 YFSETQ. CDR3 in amino acids: CASAHGGANVLTF. DNA of the CDR3: TGCGCCAGCGCACATGGTGGGGCCAACGTCCTGACTTTC.

The chain carries TRBV6-5 and TRBJ2-7; D unclear. Trimming took 2 bases from V and 4 from J, leaving 9 bases between them. CDR3 length: 13 residues. From germline, CDR1 is MNHEY and CDR2 SVGAGI. The CDR3 nucleotides are TGTGCCAGCAGTTACACGGGTCATTACGAGCAGTACTTC. This sequence encodes CASSYTGHYEQYF.

This clonotype appeared a few times. The J gene is TRBJ1-1, the V gene TRBV7-2, with 9 bases identical to TRBD1. The CDR3 spans 14 residues. V dropped 5 bases and J dropped 5; count of bases not matched to a gene: 6. Looked up from germline, CDR1 is SGHTA and CDR2 is FQGNSA. The DNA for the CDR3 is TGTGCCAGCAGCGTGGACAGGGGCTCTACTGAAGCTTTCTTT. Its translation: CASSVDRGSTEAFF.

This clonotype was observed a few times. The chain uses TRBV15 and TRBJ2-5; the D is unclear. Per the germline V gene, CDR1 is LNHNV and CDR2 is YYDKDF (reference sequence). Trimming removed 1 base at V and 1 base at J, with 10 bases between. This CDR3 comprises 15 residues. CDR3 in amino acids: CATSRVAKSQETQYF. DNA of the CDR3: TGTGCCACCAGCAGAGTGGCGAAGTCCCAAGAGACCCAGTACTTC. Using reference TRBV15 and TRBJ2-5 for the parts outside the CDR3, the full variable domain is DAMVIQNPRYQVTQFGKPVTLSCSQTLNHNVMYWYQQKSSQAPKLLFHYYDKDFNNEADTPDNFQSRRPNTSFCFLDIRSPGLGDTAMYLCATSRVAKSQETQYFGPGTRLLVL.

This clonotype came up many times. The J gene is TRBJ1-2, the V gene TRBV7-9; D gene unclear. The germline V and J ends were trimmed by 1 base and 4 bases, with 4 bases remaining between them. Per germline, CDR1 SEHNR and CDR2 FQNEAQ (reference sequence). There are 12 residues in the CDR3. The CDR3 coding sequence is TGTGCCAGCAGCTTAGATGGCTATGGCTACACCTTC. As protein: CASSLDGYGYTF. Full variable domain (outside the CDR3, taken from reference TRBV7-9 and TRBJ1-2): DTGVSQNPRHKITKRGQNVTFRCDPISEHNRLYWYRQTLGQGPEFLTYFQNEAQLEKSRLLSDRFSAERPKGSFSTLEIQRTEQGDSAMYLCASSLDGYGYTFGSGTRLTVV.

This chain joins TRBV4-1 and TRBJ2-1, with TRBD2 matching over 12 bases. V lost 1 base and J lost 7; bases outside the gene matches: 8. Germline assignment: CDR1 MGHRA and CDR2 YSYEKL. The CDR3 runs 17 residues. The DNA of the CDR3 is TGCGCCAGCAGCCAAGCCCCGCTAGCGGGGGGGCGGAATGAGCAGTTCTTC. Protein: CASSQAPLAGGRNEQFF.

This clonotype has more than one count but fewer than ten. CDR3 sequence: CASSEFAGYRDSNQPQHF. The CDR3 DNA reads TGTGCCAGCAGCGAGTTTGCGGGCTACCGGGACAGCAATCAGCCCCAGCATTTT. This sequence joins TRBV28 and TRBJ1-5; D may be TRBD1 (5 bases). The CDR3 contains 18 residues. Germline values: CDR1 MDHEN, CDR2 SYDVKM. Trimming stripped 6 bases from V and 1 base from J, with 22 bases between.

This clonotype was picked up a small number of times. The chain uses TRBV4-3 and TRBJ2-6; possible D gene TRBD2, 5 bases. Germline V gene sequence: CDR1 LGHNA, CDR2 YSLEER. The CDR3 length is 16 residues. Between the trimmed V and J ends, which lost 4 bases and 2 bases, there was a span of 12 bases. CDR3 sequence: CASSPRGRAGANVLTF. CDR3 nucleotides: TGCGCCAGCAGCCCTCGGGGTAGAGCTGGGGCCAACGTCCTGACTTTC.

This clonotype has only a few counts. The rearrangement links TRBV27 to TRBJ2-2, with D maybe TRBD1 (6 bases). CDR1 is MNHEY, CDR2 SMNVEV, per germline (reference sequence). The V and J ends lost 8 bases and 3 bases respectively, with 28 bases between them. There are 19 residues in the CDR3. CDR3 DNA sequence: TGTGCCAGCCACCCCCAACGACGGGACACTCGTCCGTACACCGGGGAGCTGTTTTTT. As protein: CASHPQRRDTRPYTGELFF.